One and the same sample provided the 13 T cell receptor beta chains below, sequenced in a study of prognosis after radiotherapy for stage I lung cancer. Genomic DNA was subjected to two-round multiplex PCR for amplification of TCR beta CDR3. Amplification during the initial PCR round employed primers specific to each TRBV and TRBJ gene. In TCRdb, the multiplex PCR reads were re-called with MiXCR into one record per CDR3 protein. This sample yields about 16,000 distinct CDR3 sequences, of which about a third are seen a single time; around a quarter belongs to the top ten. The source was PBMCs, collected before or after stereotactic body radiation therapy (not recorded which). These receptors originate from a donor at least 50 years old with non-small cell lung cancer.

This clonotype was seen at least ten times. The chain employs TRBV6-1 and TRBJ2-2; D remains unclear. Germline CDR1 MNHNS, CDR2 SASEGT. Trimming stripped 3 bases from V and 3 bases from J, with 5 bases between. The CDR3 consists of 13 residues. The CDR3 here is CASSDSDTGELFF. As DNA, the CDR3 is TGTGCCAGCAGTGACTCTGACACCGGGGAGCTGTTTTTT.

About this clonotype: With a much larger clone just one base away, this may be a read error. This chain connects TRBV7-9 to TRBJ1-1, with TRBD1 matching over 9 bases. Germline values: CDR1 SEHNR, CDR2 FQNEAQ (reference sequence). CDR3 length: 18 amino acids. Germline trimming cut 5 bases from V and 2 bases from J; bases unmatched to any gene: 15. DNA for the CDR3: TGTGCCAGCAGCGACGCTTACGGGACAGGGTCGATTAACACTGAAGCTTTCTTT. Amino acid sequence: CASSDAYGTGSINTEAFF. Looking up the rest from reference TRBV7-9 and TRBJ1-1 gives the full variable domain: DTGVSQNPRHKITKRGQNVTFRCDPISEHNRLYWYRQTLGQGPEFLTYFQNEAQLEKSRLLSDRFSAERPKGSFSTLEIQRTEQGDSAMYLCASSDAYGTGSINTEAFFGQGTRLTVV.

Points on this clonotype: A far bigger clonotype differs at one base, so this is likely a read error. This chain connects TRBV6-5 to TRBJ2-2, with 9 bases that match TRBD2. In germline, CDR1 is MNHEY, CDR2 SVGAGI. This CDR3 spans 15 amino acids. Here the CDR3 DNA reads TGTGCCATCAGTGATGCGGGAGGGTTAACCGGGGAGCTGTTTTTT. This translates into CAISDAGGLTGELFF.

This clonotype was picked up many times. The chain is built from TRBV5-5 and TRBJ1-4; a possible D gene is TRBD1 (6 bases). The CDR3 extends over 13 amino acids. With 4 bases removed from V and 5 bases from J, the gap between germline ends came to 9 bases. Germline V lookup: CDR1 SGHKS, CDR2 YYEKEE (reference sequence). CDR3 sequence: CASSQGQNEKLFF. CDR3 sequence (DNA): TGTGCCAGCAGCCAAGGACAGAATGAAAAACTGTTTTTT.

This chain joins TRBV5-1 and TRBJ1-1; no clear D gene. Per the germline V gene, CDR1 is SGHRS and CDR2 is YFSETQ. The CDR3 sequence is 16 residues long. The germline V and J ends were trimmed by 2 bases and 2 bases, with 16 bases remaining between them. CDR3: CASSFLPRAKNTEAFF. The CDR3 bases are TGCGCCAGCAGCTTTCTCCCCAGAGCGAAAAACACTGAAGCTTTCTTT.

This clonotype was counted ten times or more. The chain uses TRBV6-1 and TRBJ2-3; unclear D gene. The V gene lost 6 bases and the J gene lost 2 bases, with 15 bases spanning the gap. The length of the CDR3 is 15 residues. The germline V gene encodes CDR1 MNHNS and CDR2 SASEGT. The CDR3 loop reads CASSALVGNTDTQYF. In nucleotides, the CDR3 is TGTGCCAGCAGCGCCCTTGTTGGGAACACAGATACGCAGTATTTT.

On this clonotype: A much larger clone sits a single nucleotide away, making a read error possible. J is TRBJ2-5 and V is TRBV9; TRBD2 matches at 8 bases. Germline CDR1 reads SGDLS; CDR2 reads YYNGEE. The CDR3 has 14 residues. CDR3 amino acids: CANSSLAEGGTQYF. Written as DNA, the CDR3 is TGTGCCAACAGCTCACTAGCGGAGGGGGGGACCCAGTACTTC.

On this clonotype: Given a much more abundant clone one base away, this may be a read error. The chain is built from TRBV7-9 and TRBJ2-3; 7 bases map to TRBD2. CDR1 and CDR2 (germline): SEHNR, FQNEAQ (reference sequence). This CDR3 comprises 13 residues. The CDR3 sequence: CARSFAGVATQYF. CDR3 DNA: TGTGCCAGGAGCTTTGCGGGAGTAGCTACGCAGTATTTT.

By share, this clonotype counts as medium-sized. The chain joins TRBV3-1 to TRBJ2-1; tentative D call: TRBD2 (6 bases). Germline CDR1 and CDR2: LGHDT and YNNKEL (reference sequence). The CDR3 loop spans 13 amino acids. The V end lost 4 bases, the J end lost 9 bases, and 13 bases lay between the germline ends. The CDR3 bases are TGTGCCAGCAGCCCCAGACTAGTCGGTGAGCAGTTCTTC. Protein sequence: CASSPRLVGEQFF.

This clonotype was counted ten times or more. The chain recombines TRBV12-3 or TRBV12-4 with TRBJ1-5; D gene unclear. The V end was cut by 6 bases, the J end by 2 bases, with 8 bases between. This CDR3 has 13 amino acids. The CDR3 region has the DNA TGTGCCAGCAGGCTTGAAGGCAATCAGCCCCAGCATTTT. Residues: CASRLEGNQPQHF.

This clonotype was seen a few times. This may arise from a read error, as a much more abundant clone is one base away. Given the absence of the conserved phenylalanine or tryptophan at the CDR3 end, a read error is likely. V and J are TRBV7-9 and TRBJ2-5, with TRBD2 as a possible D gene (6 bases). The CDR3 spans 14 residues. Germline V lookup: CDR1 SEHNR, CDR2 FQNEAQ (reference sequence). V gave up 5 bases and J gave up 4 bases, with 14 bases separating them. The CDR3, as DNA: TGTGCCAGCAGCCTGAGAGAGGAGGGAGAGACCCAGTACATC. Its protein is CASSLREEGETQYI.

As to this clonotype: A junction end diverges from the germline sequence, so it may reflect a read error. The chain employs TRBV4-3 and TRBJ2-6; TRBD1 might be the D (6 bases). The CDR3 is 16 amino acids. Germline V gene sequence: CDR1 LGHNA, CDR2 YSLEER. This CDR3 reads CASSQDLGAGANVPTF. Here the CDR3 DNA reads TGCGCCAGCAGCCAAGATTTGGGGGCTGGGGCCAACGTCCCGACTTTC.

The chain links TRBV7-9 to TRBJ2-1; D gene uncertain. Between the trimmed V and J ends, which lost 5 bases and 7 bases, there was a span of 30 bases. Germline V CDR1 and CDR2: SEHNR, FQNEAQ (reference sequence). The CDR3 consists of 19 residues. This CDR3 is CASSTDRPNRGLRVNEQFF. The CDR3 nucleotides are TGTGCCAGCAGCACCGACCGACCCAACCGCGGCCTGCGTGTAAATGAGCAGTTCTTC.